Shown below are 18 T cell receptor beta chains from a single sample sequenced in a study of cytomegalovirus exposure and HLA in healthy donors (TCRdb year 2017). Libraries were built with the immunoSEQ multiplex PCR assay. For the multiplex PCR, a mixture combining 60 forward primers for TCR Vbeta segments and 13 reverse primers for TCR Jbeta segments was used. TCRdb's version of the immuneACCESS table is confined to in-frame rearrangements and falls short of the full clone set. An unresolved V gene accounts for under half of the shortfall where checked; the remainder is of unknown origin. The sample table contains about 160,000 clones; only one count was recorded for approximately 76% of them. In total, the top ten clones hold approximately 2% of the sample. Sequencing input: PBMCs. The receptors originated from a female donor in good health and CMV-seronegative.

The CDR3 protein is CASSLGTGGREQYF. The CDR3, as DNA: TGTGCCAGCAGCTTAGGGACAGGGGGAAGGGAGCAGTACTTC. The V call is TRBV11-2, the J call TRBJ2-7; 10 bases agree with TRBD1. The CDR3 runs 14 residues. Germline trimming cut 1 base from V and 7 bases from J; bases unmatched to any gene: 4. The germline V gene encodes CDR1 SGHAT and CDR2 FQNNGV.

There are a few counts of this clone. V and J are TRBV29-1 and TRBJ2-5; D might be TRBD1 (6 bases). This CDR3 is 14 amino acids long. Deletions cut 7 bases from V and 5 bases from J, with 20 bases between. Germline V gene data show CDR1 as SQVTM and CDR2 as ANQGSEA. The CDR3 DNA follows: TGCAGCGCCGACAAGCTGGGGGCGCTTGAGACCCAGTACTTC. It yields the protein CSADKLGALETQYF.

The chain joins TRBV9 to TRBJ2-1, with D perhaps TRBD2 (5 bases). The CDR3 sequence is 18 residues long. The ends were cut back, 3 bases at V and 0 bases at J, with 19 bases in the middle. Germline-derived CDR1 and CDR2 are SGDLS and YYNGEE. The chain's CDR3 is CASSDRDSFSSSYNEQFF. CDR3 sequence (DNA): TGTGCCAGCAGCGACCGGGATTCCTTTAGCTCCTCCTACAATGAGCAGTTCTTC.

This chain links TRBV2 with TRBJ2-5, with 8 positions matching TRBD1. The germline gives CDR1 SNHLY, CDR2 FYNNEI. The CDR3 is 12 residues long. The ends lost 8 bases at V and 6 bases at J; junction bases unmatched: 5. The CDR3 bases are TGTGCCAGCCAGGGGGCCGGGAAGACCCAGTACTTC. Residues: CASQGAGKTQYF.

The chain joins TRBV6-5 to TRBJ2-1; maybe TRBD2 (5 bases). Germline lookup yields CDR1 MNHEY and CDR2 SVGAGI. The CDR3 is 15 amino acids. V was clipped by 8 bases and J by 5 bases, with 19 bases between them. The CDR3 sequence is CASAYEGAAHNEQFF. CDR3 nucleotides: TGTGCCAGCGCTTACGAGGGCGCGGCCCACAATGAGCAGTTCTTC.

This clone came up a few times. The V and J genes are TRBV7-8 and TRBJ2-2, with 7 bases that match TRBD1. There are 17 residues in the CDR3. V shed 5 bases, J shed 0 bases, and the junction held 9 bases outside the gene matches. The germline gives CDR1 SGHVS, CDR2 FQNEAQ. CDR3 bases: TGTGCCAGCAGCCTTGACTACGGGACAGCGAACACCGGGGAGCTGTTTTTT. Its translation is CASSLDYGTANTGELFF.

This clone has a handful of counts. The V gene is TRBV6-5, the J gene TRBJ1-6, with 8 bases aligning to TRBD1. V shed 7 bases and J 7 bases; nucleotides not matched to a gene: 9. The CDR3 runs to 15 residues. Per the germline V gene, CDR1 is MNHEY and CDR2 is SVGAGI. Here the CDR3 DNA reads TGTGCCAGCAATCCCCGCAGGGGGCGAAATTCACCCCTCCACTTT. Translated, it gives CASNPRRGRNSPLHF.

The chain joins TRBV14 to TRBJ2-7; possible D gene TRBD1, 5 bases. Germline assignment: CDR1 SGHDN and CDR2 FVKESK. Trimming took off 2 bases at V and 5 bases at J, with 10 bases between the two ends. This CDR3 region has 13 residues. In DNA form, the CDR3 reads TGTGCCAGCAGCCAACTCCAGGGCCACGAGCAGTACTTC. It is translated as CASSQLQGHEQYF.

This chain joins TRBV10-3 and TRBJ2-1; TRBD2 agrees at 16 bases. Trimming took 8 bases from V and 10 from J; bases not matched to a gene: 26. The CDR3 loop spans 21 amino acids. Germline V gene lookup returns CDR1 ENHRY and CDR2 SYGVKD. The chain's CDR3 is CAIPSLGPGLAGGEDPLEQFF. Here the CDR3 DNA reads TGTGCCATCCCGAGCCTAGGGCCGGGACTAGCGGGGGGGGAGGACCCCCTGGAGCAGTTCTTC.

The chain joins TRBV7-9 to TRBJ2-5, with TRBD2 as a possible D gene (6 bases). Germline-derived CDR1 and CDR2 are SEHNR and FQNEAQ (reference sequence). CDR3 size: 14 residues. Trimming took 1 base from V and 5 from J, leaving 11 bases between them. DNA for the CDR3: TGTGCCAGCAGCTTAGGGGTCGGGAGCGAGACCCAGTACTTC. This sequence encodes CASSLGVGSETQYF.

The chain combines TRBV14 with TRBJ2-3, with D possibly TRBD2 on 5 matching bases. This CDR3 comprises 14 residues. With 5 bases removed from V and 1 base from J, the gap between germline ends came to 10 bases. CDR1 is SGHDN and CDR2 is FVKESK in the germline V gene. The CDR3 region is CASSWGSGTDTQYF. The CDR3 DNA follows: TGTGCCAGCAGCTGGGGTAGCGGCACAGATACGCAGTATTTT.

The chain is built from TRBV7-3 and TRBJ1-1, with a tentative D call TRBD1 (5 bases). CDR1 SGHTA and CDR2 FQGTGA come from the germline V gene. Trimming removed 0 bases at V and 5 bases at J, with 13 bases between. The CDR3 consists of 15 residues. CDR3 nucleotide sequence: TGTGCCAGCAGCTTAACGGCGGCGGGGGTAACTGAAGCTTTCTTT. Protein: CASSLTAAGVTEAFF.

J is TRBJ1-5 and V is TRBV27; D is ambiguous. V lost 4 bases, J lost 7 bases, and 11 bases lay in between. Germline lookup yields CDR1 MNHEY and CDR2 SMNVEV (reference sequence). This CDR3 is 13 amino acids long. CDR3 bases: TGTGCCAGCAGTTCCGGGATCGGGCAGCCCCAGCATTTT. Translation: CASSSGIGQPQHF.

Comments on this clone: Relative to the germline gene, one junction end is altered; a read error may explain this. V and J are TRBV2 and TRBJ2-5, with TRBD1 identical over 10 bases. This CDR3 has 13 residues. Germline V gives CDR1 SNHLY, CDR2 FYNNEI. The CDR3 DNA is TGCAAGCTTGTGACAGGGGGCGAAGAGACCCAGTACTTC. The encoded protein is CKLVTGGEETQYF. Using reference TRBV2 and TRBJ2-5 for the parts outside the CDR3, the full variable domain is EPEVTQTPSHQVTQMGQEVILRCVPISNHLYFYWYRQILGQKVEFLVSFYNNEISEKSEIFDDQFSVERPDGSNFTLKIRSTKLEDSAMYFCKLVTGGEETQYFGPGTRLLVL.

The chain carries TRBV10-3 and TRBJ1-1; 8 bases are shared with TRBD1. Germline V gene sequence: CDR1 ENHRY, CDR2 SYGVKD. J lost 4 bases, V lost 4 bases, and 8 bases had no gene match. The CDR3 runs to 15 residues. CDR3 coding DNA: TGTGCCATCAGTGGAAATGACAGGGGATCCACTGAAGCTTTCTTT. It yields the protein CAISGNDRGSTEAFF.

The genes are TRBV5-6 and TRBJ1-6; no clear D. The CDR3 length is 16 residues. Trimming pared 4 bases from V and 4 bases from J, leaving 15 bases between. The germline V gene has CDR1 SGHDT and CDR2 YYEEEE. The CDR3 sequence is CASSPPPTDYNSPLHF. CDR3 coding DNA: TGTGCCAGCAGCCCCCCTCCAACAGATTATAATTCACCCCTCCACTTT.

The V call is TRBV6-1, the J call TRBJ2-3, with 11 bases fitting TRBD2. The CDR3 consists of 16 residues. J was trimmed by 4 bases and V by 4 bases; bases with no gene match: 7. CDR1 is MNHNS and CDR2 is SASEGT in the germline V gene. The CDR3 reads CASSVRLAGIPDTQYF. The CDR3, as DNA: TGTGCCAGCAGTGTAAGACTAGCGGGGATCCCAGATACGCAGTATTTT.

This chain connects TRBV5-8 to TRBJ2-3; 10 bases align to TRBD2. Trimming at V came to 3 bases and at J to 1 base, leaving 2 bases not matched to a gene. Germline loops: CDR1 SGHTS, CDR2 YDEGEE. The CDR3 has 15 residues. CDR3 coding DNA: TGTGCCAGCAGCTGGGGGACTAGCGGCACAGATACGCAGTATTTT. Protein: CASSWGTSGTDTQYF.